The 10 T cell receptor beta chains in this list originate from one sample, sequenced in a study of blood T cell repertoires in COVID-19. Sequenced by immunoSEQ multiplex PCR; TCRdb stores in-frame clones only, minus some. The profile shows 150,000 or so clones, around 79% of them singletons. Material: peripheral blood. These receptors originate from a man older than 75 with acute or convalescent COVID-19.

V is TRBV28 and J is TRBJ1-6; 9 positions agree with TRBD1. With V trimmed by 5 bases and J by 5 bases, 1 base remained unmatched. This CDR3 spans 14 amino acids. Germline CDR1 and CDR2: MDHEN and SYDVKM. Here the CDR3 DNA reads TGTGCCAGCAGTACAGGGGGCGATAATTCACCCCTCCACTTT. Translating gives CASSTGGDNSPLHF.

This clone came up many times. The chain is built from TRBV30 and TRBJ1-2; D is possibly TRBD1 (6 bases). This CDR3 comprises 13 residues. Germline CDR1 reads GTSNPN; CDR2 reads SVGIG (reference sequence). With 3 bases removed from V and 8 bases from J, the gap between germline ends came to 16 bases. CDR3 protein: CAWSEGGTRGYTF. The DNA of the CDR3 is TGTGCCTGGAGCGAGGGGGGGACTCGGGGCTACACCTTC.

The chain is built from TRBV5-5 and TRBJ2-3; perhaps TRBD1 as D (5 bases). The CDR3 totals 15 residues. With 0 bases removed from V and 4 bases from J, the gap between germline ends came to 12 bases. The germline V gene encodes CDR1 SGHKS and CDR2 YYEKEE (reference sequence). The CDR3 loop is CASSLVGARADTQYF. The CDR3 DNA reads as TGTGCCAGCAGCTTGGTAGGGGCTCGGGCAGATACGCAGTATTTT. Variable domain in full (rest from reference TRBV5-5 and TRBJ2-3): DAGVTQSPTHLIKTRGQQVTLRCSPISGHKSVSWYQQVLGQGPQFIFQYYEKEERGRGNFPDRFSARQFPNYSSELNVNALLLGDSALYLCASSLVGARADTQYFGPGTRLTVL.

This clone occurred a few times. The chain's CDR3 is CSVEPEVAGAHNEQFF. The CDR3 DNA reads as TGCAGCGTTGAACCGGAAGTTGCGGGGGCCCACAATGAGCAGTTCTTC. This sequence joins TRBV29-1 and TRBJ2-1, with D possibly matching TRBD2 (7 bases). CDR3 length equals 16 residues. Germline lookup yields CDR1 SQVTM and CDR2 ANQGSEA. Trimming stripped 2 bases from V and 5 bases from J, with 19 bases between.

The CDR3 reads CASSLVLWGVGGTTEAFF. CDR3 coding DNA: TGTGCCAGCAGCTTAGTCCTCTGGGGGGTCGGTGGAACCACTGAAGCTTTCTTT. The chain recombines TRBV7-2 with TRBJ1-1; D is possibly TRBD1 (5 bases). With 1 base removed from V and 4 bases from J, the gap between germline ends came to 22 bases. This CDR3 is 18 amino acids long. Germline V lookup: CDR1 SGHTA, CDR2 FQGNSA.

The CDR3 sequence: CASSFDSLLQETQYF. DNA for the CDR3: TGTGCCAGCAGCTTTGACAGCCTACTCCAAGAGACCCAGTACTTC. V is TRBV11-3 and J is TRBJ2-5, with D maybe TRBD1 (5 bases). This CDR3 contains 15 residues. V lost 3 bases to trimming and J lost 1 base, with 12 bases between them. Looked up from germline, CDR1 is SGHNT and CDR2 is YENEEA. Together with reference TRBV11-3 and TRBJ2-5, the CDR3 gives the full variable domain: EAGVVQSPRYKIIEKKQPVAFWCNPISGHNTLYWYLQNLGQGPELLIRYENEEAVDDSQLPKDRFSAERLKGVDSTLKIQPAELGDSAVYLCASSFDSLLQETQYFGPGTRLLVL.

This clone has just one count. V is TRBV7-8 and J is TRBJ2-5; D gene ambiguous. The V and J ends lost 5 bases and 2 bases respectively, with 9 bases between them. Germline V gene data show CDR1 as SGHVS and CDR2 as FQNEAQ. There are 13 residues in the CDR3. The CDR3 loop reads CASSRSLQETQYF. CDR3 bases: TGTGCCAGCAGCCGTTCCCTACAAGAGACCCAGTACTTC.

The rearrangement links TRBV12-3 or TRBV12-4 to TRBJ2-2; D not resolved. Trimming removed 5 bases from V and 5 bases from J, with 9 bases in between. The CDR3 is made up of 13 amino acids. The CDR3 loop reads CASSPLATGELFF. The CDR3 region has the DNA TGTGCCAGCAGTCCATTAGCAACCGGGGAGCTGTTTTTT.

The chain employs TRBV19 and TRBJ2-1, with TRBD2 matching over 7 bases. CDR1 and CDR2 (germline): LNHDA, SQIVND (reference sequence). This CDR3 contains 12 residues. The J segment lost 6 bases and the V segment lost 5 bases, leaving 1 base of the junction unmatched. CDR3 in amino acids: CASSRTSNEQFF. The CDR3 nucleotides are TGTGCCAGTAGTCGGACTAGCAATGAGCAGTTCTTC.

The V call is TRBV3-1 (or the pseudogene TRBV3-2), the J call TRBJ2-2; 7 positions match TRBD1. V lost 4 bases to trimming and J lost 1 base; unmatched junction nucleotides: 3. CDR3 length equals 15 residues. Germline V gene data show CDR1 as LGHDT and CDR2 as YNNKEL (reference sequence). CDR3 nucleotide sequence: TGTGCCAGCAGCCCGAGGACAGGGAACACCGGGGAGCTGTTTTTT. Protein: CASSPRTGNTGELFF.